The 25 T cell receptor beta chains given below trace back to one sample, sequenced in a study of T-cell memory formation after mild COVID-19. TCRdb called the 5' RACE reads again in MiXCR, with one record for every CDR3 protein. The sample includes hundreds of thousands of distinct CDR3 sequences, about a sixth of them seen just once. Sample: PBMCs or a T cell subset sorted from them (not recorded which). These receptors were collected from a man aged 18-30 years who had mild COVID-19 (a few samples of this study predate the infection). Cell type and time point are not known.

This clonotype was detected a few times. The chain employs TRBV5-1 and TRBJ1-2, with TRBD1 matching over 7 bases. This CDR3 spans 17 amino acids. The V and J ends lost 5 bases and 4 bases, in that order; junction bases with no gene match: 17. Germline CDR1 is SGHRS and CDR2 is YFSETQ. Here the CDR3 DNA reads TGCGCCAGCAGTTCCGACGGGTTTGACAGGGTTGGCTATGGCTACACCTTC. This sequence encodes CASSSDGFDRVGYGYTF.

This clonotype was seen a few times. The V and J genes are TRBV4-1 and TRBJ1-1, with 9 bases aligning to TRBD1. The CDR3 covers 17 residues. The V segment lost 1 base and the J segment 4 bases; nucleotides outside the gene matches: 10. The germline V gene has CDR1 MGHRA and CDR2 YSYEKL. The CDR3 DNA reads TGCGCCAGCAGCCAAGGGGCTCACAGGGGGCTGGGCACTGAAGCTTTCTTT. This gives the protein CASSQGAHRGLGTEAFF.

This clonotype has only a few counts. CDR3 bases: TGCGCCAGCAGTAAACATCAGGACGCATACGAGCAGTACTTC. Translation: CASSKHQDAYEQYF. The chain links TRBV5-1 to TRBJ2-7; D is undetermined. The CDR3 sequence is 14 residues long. The germline CDR1 and CDR2 sequences are SGHRS and YFSETQ. The V end lost 5 bases, the J end lost 4 bases, and 16 bases lay between the germline ends.

The chain links TRBV7-2 to TRBJ2-6; no reliable D call. There are 15 residues in the CDR3. V was trimmed by 5 bases and J by 3 bases, leaving 11 bases between them. In germline, CDR1 is SGHTA, CDR2 FQGNSA. The CDR3 is CASSLALGGANVLTF. The CDR3 DNA reads as TGTGCCAGCAGCCTCGCCTTAGGTGGGGCCAACGTCCTGACTTTC.

This clonotype has only a few counts. The chain carries TRBV10-1 and TRBJ2-5; tentatively, D is TRBD2 (6 bases). The germline gives CDR1 WNHNN, CDR2 SYGVQD (reference sequence). The CDR3 has 15 amino acids. The V and J ends lost 4 bases and 2 bases respectively, with 14 bases between them. CDR3 nucleotide sequence: TGCGCCAGCAGTGCGGTGGAGGGGATGCAAGAGACCCAGTACTTC. Protein sequence: CASSAVEGMQETQYF.

This clonotype was counted a few times. The rearrangement joins TRBV6-4 to TRBJ2-1; D remains unclear. CDR1 is MRHNA, CDR2 SNTAGT, per germline. CDR3 length: 15 amino acids. V was pared by 4 bases and J by 0 bases, with 10 bases between. Written as DNA, the CDR3 is TGTGCCAGCAGTGCCCACGGAAGCTCCTACAATGAGCAGTTCTTC. Its translation is CASSAHGSSYNEQFF.

The chain combines TRBV4-2 with TRBJ1-3; no clear D gene. Germline loops: CDR1 LGHNA, CDR2 YNFKEQ. V shed 0 bases and J shed 3 bases, with 15 bases lying between them. There are 17 residues in the CDR3. The CDR3 DNA reads TGTGCCAGCAGCCAAGATTTGGGGTCTTACTATGGAAACACCATATATTTT. Translating it yields CASSQDLGSYYGNTIYF.

V usage is TRBV4-1 and J usage is TRBJ2-7; 8 bases line up with TRBD1. This CDR3 has 16 amino acids. CDR1 and CDR2 from the germline V gene are MGHRA and YSYEKL. The V and J ends lost 5 bases and 5 bases, in that order; junction bases with no gene match: 14. The CDR3 coding sequence is TGCGCCAGCAGCACAGGAGGACAGGGCGGACTCCACGAGCAGTACTTC. Translated: CASSTGGQGGLHEQYF.

Many counts were recorded for this clonotype. This chain connects TRBV29-1 to TRBJ2-2; TRBD1 matches 7 bases. This CDR3 is 13 amino acids long. Unmatched junction bases numbered 5, after V lost 4 bases and J lost 6 bases. Germline CDR1 reads SQVTM; CDR2 reads ANQGSEA. The CDR3 region has the DNA TGCAGCGTTGCTAGGGACAGCCCCGGGGAGCTGTTTTTT. Protein product: CSVARDSPGELFF.

This clonotype was counted many times. This chain connects TRBV20-1 to TRBJ2-5, with 7 bases that match TRBD1. The V gene end was trimmed by 6 bases and the J gene end by 2 bases; junction bases not matched to a gene: 9. From germline, CDR1 is DFQATT and CDR2 SNEGSKA (reference sequence). This CDR3 spans 14 amino acids. The CDR3, as DNA: TGCAGTGCCTCAAATTCGGGACAGCAAGAGACCCAGTACTTC. Amino acids: CSASNSGQQETQYF.

This clonotype was counted a few times. The genes are TRBV29-1 and TRBJ1-1; 8 positions match TRBD1. CDR3 length: 13 amino acids. The trim removed 6 bases at V and 6 bases at J, leaving 9 bases unmatched. Germline CDR1 is SQVTM and CDR2 is ANQGSEA. Here the CDR3 reads CSVRKTGAPEAFF. CDR3 nucleotides: TGCAGCGTCCGTAAGACAGGGGCACCTGAAGCTTTCTTT.

This clonotype was seen more than once but under ten times. This sequence joins TRBV7-9 and TRBJ1-1, with D unresolved. Germline lookup yields CDR1 SEHNR and CDR2 FQNEAQ (reference sequence). This CDR3 has 13 residues. The germline V and J ends were trimmed by 8 bases and 1 base, with 11 bases remaining between them. The chain's CDR3 is CASVQVPNTEAFF. DNA for the CDR3: TGTGCCAGCGTCCAGGTACCGAACACTGAAGCTTTCTTT.

This clonotype has a handful of counts. The V and J genes are TRBV5-1 and TRBJ2-7; 8 bases agree with TRBD2. V trimming: 5 bases; J trimming: 1 base; junction bases outside the gene matches: 2. There are 13 residues in the CDR3. Germline assignment: CDR1 SGHRS and CDR2 YFSETQ. The CDR3 sequence is CASRTGGSYEQYF. In DNA, the CDR3 is TGCGCCAGCAGAACGGGGGGGTCCTACGAGCAGTACTTC.

The rearrangement links TRBV27 to TRBJ2-3; no firm D call. Germline CDR1 and CDR2: MNHEY and SMNVEV (reference sequence). V lost 3 bases to trimming and J lost 5 bases, with 15 bases between them. The length of the CDR3 is 15 residues. This CDR3 is CASSFAFPVGDTQYF. For the CDR3, the DNA is TGTGCCAGCAGTTTTGCCTTTCCGGTTGGAGATACGCAGTATTTT.

V and J are TRBV7-2 and TRBJ1-6; D gene ambiguous. Germline V gives CDR1 SGHTA, CDR2 FQGNSA. Trimming shortened V by 1 base and J by 2 bases, and 12 bases separated the two germline ends. The CDR3 length is 17 residues. CDR3 region: CASSLGPGVAYNSPLHF. For the CDR3, the DNA is TGTGCCAGCAGCTTAGGCCCAGGCGTTGCCTATAATTCACCCCTCCACTTT. Based on the CDR3 plus reference TRBV7-2 and TRBJ1-6, the full variable domain is GAGVSQSPSNKVTEKGKDVELRCDPISGHTALYWYRQSLGQGLEFLIYFQGNSAPDKSGLPSDRFSAERTGGSVSTLTIQRTQQEDSAVYLCASSLGPGVAYNSPLHFGNGTRLTVT.

The chain employs TRBV7-3 and TRBJ1-1; tentatively, D is TRBD1 (6 bases). Germline V CDR1 and CDR2: SGHTA, FQGTGA. This CDR3 contains 14 residues. V lost 5 bases to trimming and J lost 4 bases, with 14 bases between them. The CDR3 here is CASSQGTSATEAFF. The CDR3 nucleotides read TGTGCCAGCAGCCAGGGGACATCCGCCACTGAAGCTTTCTTT. The entire variable domain, with the rest obtained from reference TRBV7-3 and TRBJ1-1, is as follows: GAGVSQTPSNKVTEKGKYVELRCDPISGHTALYWYRQSLGQGPEFLIYFQGTGAADDSGLPNDRFFAVRPEGSVSTLKIQRTERGDSAVYLCASSQGTSATEAFFGQGTRLTVV.

This clonotype was picked up many times. The V and J genes are TRBV5-1 and TRBJ2-5; D gene unclear. V was clipped by 2 bases and J by 5 bases, with 7 bases between them. The CDR3 totals 12 residues. Germline V gene lookup returns CDR1 SGHRS and CDR2 YFSETQ. CDR3 loop: CASSLGSETQYF. The DNA for the CDR3 is TGCGCCAGCAGCTTAGGATCCGAGACCCAGTACTTC.

The chain uses TRBV7-8 and TRBJ1-2, with D maybe TRBD1 (6 bases). V was pared by 2 bases and J by 6 bases, with 16 bases between. This CDR3 is built from 15 residues. Germline V gene sequence: CDR1 SGHVS, CDR2 FQNEAQ. CDR3: CASSLRRGGNHGYTF. The CDR3 nucleotides are TGTGCCAGCAGCTTACGGCGAGGGGGGAATCATGGCTACACCTTC.

The CDR3 loop is CASSQGQRDTDTQYF. In DNA form, the CDR3 reads TGCGCCAGCAGCCAAGGCCAGCGGGACACAGATACGCAGTATTTT. This chain links TRBV4-1 with TRBJ2-3, with TRBD2 matching over 7 bases. The germline V gene encodes CDR1 MGHRA and CDR2 YSYEKL. This CDR3 comprises 15 residues. The V gene end was trimmed by 1 base and the J gene end by 2 bases; junction bases not matched to a gene: 3.

This rearrangement joins TRBV20-1 to TRBJ1-1; weak D call: TRBD1 (5 bases). The V gene's germline CDR1 is DFQATT and CDR2 SNEGSKA (reference sequence). V was cut by 1 base and J by 3 bases, with 6 bases left in between. The CDR3 is 12 amino acids. In DNA, the CDR3 is TGCAGTGCTAGAGTGGGGGACACTGAAGCTTTCTTT. Residues: CSARVGDTEAFF.

In its sample, this clonotype was seen many times. J is TRBJ2-1 and V is TRBV20-1, with 8 bases lining up with TRBD2. This CDR3 is 14 amino acids long. Germline values: CDR1 DFQATT, CDR2 SNEGSKA (reference sequence). The V segment lost 6 bases and the J segment 8 bases; nucleotides outside the gene matches: 12. DNA for the CDR3: TGCAGTGCGAACGGGGGGGGCCTGGAGCATGAGCAGTTCTTC. Protein product: CSANGGGLEHEQFF.

This clonotype was detected a few times. V usage is TRBV4-2 and J usage is TRBJ2-5, with D possibly called TRBD1 or TRBD2 (6 bases each). This CDR3 contains 17 residues. V lost 0 bases and J 5 bases, leaving 19 bases between the germline ends. Germline V CDR1 and CDR2: LGHNA, YNFKEQ. Here the CDR3 reads CASSQEYAGRGQETQYF. CDR3 DNA sequence: TGTGCCAGCAGCCAAGAGTATGCCGGACGGGGGCAGGAGACCCAGTACTTC.

The rearrangement uses TRBV12-3 or TRBV12-4 and TRBJ2-5; D may correspond to TRBD1 or TRBD2 (5 bases each). The V end was cut by 8 bases, the J end by 9 bases, with 19 bases between. The CDR3 covers 13 residues. CDR3 sequence: CASGPGPEYPQYF. In nucleotides, the CDR3 is TGTGCCAGCGGCCCGGGACCCGAGTATCCCCAGTACTTC.

This clonotype was seen a few times. The chain combines TRBV12-3 or TRBV12-4 with TRBJ1-4, with D possibly TRBD1 on 5 matching bases. V dropped 3 bases and J dropped 4 bases, with 15 bases sitting between them. The CDR3 has 16 residues. The CDR3 region is CASSFGQGHGNEKLFF. For the CDR3, the DNA is TGTGCCAGCAGTTTCGGGCAGGGCCACGGTAATGAAAAACTGTTTTTT.

This clonotype was detected a few times. The J gene is TRBJ1-6, the V gene TRBV5-1; no reliable D call. Trimming removed 4 bases at V and 9 bases at J, with 20 bases between. This CDR3 spans 16 amino acids. CDR1 SGHRS and CDR2 YFSETQ come from the germline V gene. For the CDR3, the DNA is TGCGCCAGCAGCCAAGCCCGGATAGGTGGGGTTTCACCCCTCCACTTT. It codes for CASSQARIGGVSPLHF.